The following is a TCR beta chain sequence with its context. The antigen it recognizes is unknown. It has no much larger one-base neighbor in the sample; base qualities were not kept. This sample was taken from a study of shared T cell receptors in the human thymus listed by TCRdb under 2021. At the level of the whole study: The study examined how self-reactive, shared T-cell receptor alpha chains are generated in the human thymus.

Library prep was done by the immunoSEQ multiplex PCR assay. In TCRdb, the immuneACCESS table is reduced to in-frame sequences with V and J assigned. These tables do not hold every clone; where another copy was compared, an unresolved V gene accounts for under half, and the others remain unexplained. Across this sample there are 550,000 to 800,000 clones, with approximately 85% seen only once. The ten largest clones take up more than 0.01% of the sample. The germline V gene (reference sequence) provides CDR1 LNHNV and CDR2 YYDKDF. Deletion took 5 bases off V and 7 bases off J, with a span of 21 bases between the germline ends. The CDR3 contains 16 residues, cysteine and phenylalanine counted. Only the CDR3 DNA stays, 48 bases, in frame from base 1. The data were also submitted as part of a second study, on human thymus T cells. The second paper further reports: The donors were immunologically healthy infants in Finland who had open corrective cardiac surgery for congenital heart defects. The thymus tissue came from surgical resects taken out during corrective cardiac surgery. Biased V and J gene segment usage appeared to be present in both thymic and peripheral blood repertoires. Highly overlapping thymic TCR repertoires among unrelated individuals were reported in the related research. The study described the TCR alpha and beta repertoires in under 10 infant thymus samples and a handful of matching peripheral blood samples. The infant donors were about 6 to 250 days old, and the cohort included five to seven males and two females. Thymocytes were freed from the tissue by mechanical means and kept at -70 degrees C as pellets of roughly 8.5-30 million cells. A QIAsymphony instrument was used to extract genomic DNA from frozen cell pellets. The immunoSEQ multiplex PCR assay was used to amplify the TCRB and TCRAD loci from a standardized amount of quality-controlled genomic DNA. The amplicons covered the V(D)J region and were long enough to include the CDR3 and to identify the V and J genes. The amplicons were sequenced on an Illumina platform via the commercial immunoSEQ service. Corrections for primer bias and sequencing errors followed previously described methods, while TCRAD and TCRB definitions were based on the IMGT database. immunoSEQ Analyzer 3.0 and VDJTools were used for repertoire analysis, which covered basic statistics, V/J segment usage, diversity estimates, rarefaction and pairwise overlap. To estimate diversity, the Chao1, ChaoE, Efron-Thisted, Shannon and inverse Simpson indices were applied, and diversity was also estimated on datasets down-sampled to the smallest sample. Repertoire overlap used strict matching of CDR3 nucleotide sequence, V gene and J gene, with Jaccard-based multidimensional scaling clustering. On average, thymus samples gave 750,000 to 950,000 unique TCRB clonotypes, whereas blood samples gave 75,000 to 95,000.

This TCR was sampled from a girl less than two years old with a congenital heart defect. Donor details come from another sample of the same person, matched by shared clones. The sequenced material came from thymocytes. Rearrangement joined TRBV15 to TRBJ2-1; the D segment could be TRBD2, given 6 matching bases. The CDR3 loop reads CATSLRGRGGTNEQFF. The DNA sequence reads TGTGCCACCAGCCTTCGTGGGCGGGGAGGAACGAATGAGCAGTTCTTC.